Following are 27 T cell receptor beta chains from one sample sequenced in a study of CD8 T cells in Susac syndrome. With random hexamers, reverse transcription was performed on about 0.5 to 1 ug of RNA. Using its own MiXCR run on the immunoSEQ multiplex PCR reads, TCRdb lists one record per CDR3 protein. The table lists 350,000 to 550,000 distinct CDR3 sequences, approximately 85% of them singletons. Sequencing input: CD8+ T cells from PBMCs. These receptors originate from a human donor with multiple sclerosis.

In DNA form, the CDR3 reads TGCGCCAGCAGTGAGTCGGAGCTAGCGGGGGCCGATACGCAGTATTTT. Protein product: CASSESELAGADTQYF. The chain links TRBV10-2 to TRBJ2-3, with 10 positions matching TRBD2. The germline V gene has CDR1 WSHSY and CDR2 SAAADI. The CDR3 totals 16 residues. V trimming: 0 bases; J trimming: 6 bases; junction bases outside the gene matches: 6.

The rearrangement joins TRBV3-1 to TRBJ2-7; 13 positions match TRBD2. The CDR3 has 17 amino acids. The germline CDR1 and CDR2 sequences are LGHDT and YNNKEL (reference sequence). J gave up 12 bases and V 4 bases, and 18 bases lay outside the gene matches. As DNA, the CDR3 is TGTGCCAGCAGCCCGATGAAGACTAGCGGGAGGTCGAATATTGCGTACTTC. It specifies CASSPMKTSGRSNIAYF.

CDR3 sequence: CASSPGRGSVTGELFF. The CDR3 nucleotides are TGTGCCAGCAGTCCCGGTCGGGGGAGCGTAACCGGGGAGCTGTTTTTT. V is TRBV6-2 or TRBV6-3 and J is TRBJ2-2, with a possible D match to TRBD2 (6 bases). Germline CDR1 reads MNHEY; CDR2 reads SVGEGT. The V and J ends lost 5 bases and 5 bases respectively, with 18 bases between them. The length of the CDR3 is 16 residues.

The chain couples TRBV4-1 to TRBJ2-1, with D perhaps TRBD2 (6 bases). This CDR3 region has 14 residues. Trimming removed 6 bases at V and 7 bases at J, with 16 bases between. Per the germline V gene, CDR1 is MGHRA and CDR2 is YSYEKL. CDR3 residues: CASRSGLHINEQFF. The CDR3 bases are TGCGCCAGCAGGAGCGGACTACATATAAATGAGCAGTTCTTC.

This chain's CDR3 is CSARANRQERLKNTEAFF. The CDR3, as DNA: TGCAGTGCTAGAGCTAACAGACAGGAGCGCCTTAAGAACACTGAAGCTTTCTTT. This chain links TRBV20-1 with TRBJ1-1, with D tentatively TRBD1 (6 bases). The CDR3 has 18 amino acids. Trimming removed 1 base from V and 1 base from J, with 22 bases in between. CDR1 and CDR2 (germline): DFQATT, SNEGSKA (reference sequence).

This rearrangement joins TRBV4-1 to TRBJ2-3, with D tentatively TRBD2 (6 bases). V was trimmed by 0 bases and J by 0 bases, leaving 16 bases between them. CDR3 length: 18 amino acids. The V gene's germline CDR1 is MGHRA and CDR2 YSYEKL. The CDR3 nucleotides are TGCGCCAGCAGCCAAGATCACGAGGGCGGGATTAGCACAGATACGCAGTATTTT. It translates to CASSQDHEGGISTDTQYF.

The chain carries TRBV10-3 and TRBJ1-1; tentatively, D is TRBD1 (5 bases). The germline V gene has CDR1 ENHRY and CDR2 SYGVKD. The CDR3 consists of 12 residues. Trimming shortened V by 7 bases and J by 1 base, and 7 bases separated the two germline ends. CDR3 loop: CAITTGNTEAFF. Here the CDR3 DNA reads TGTGCCATCACTACAGGGAACACTGAAGCTTTCTTT.

This rearrangement joins TRBV21-1 to TRBJ2-5. TRBV21-1 is designated a pseudogene. The CDR3 totals 10 residues. CDR3 amino acids: CASRVKTQYF. The CDR3, as DNA: TGTGCCAGCAGGGTGAAGACCCAGTACTTC.

This clonotype was detected a few times. V is TRBV7-9 and J is TRBJ1-1; 7 nucleotides agree with TRBD1. Germline-derived CDR1 and CDR2 are SEHNR and FQNEAQ (reference sequence). The V segment lost 5 bases and the J segment 5 bases; nucleotides outside the gene matches: 5. The CDR3 totals 13 residues. CDR3 sequence reads: CASSPRGMTEAFF. The CDR3 bases are TGTGCCAGCAGCCCCAGGGGGATGACTGAAGCTTTCTTT.

The chain couples TRBV9 to TRBJ2-1, with no clear D. CDR1 is SGDLS and CDR2 is YYNGEE in the germline V gene. The germline V and J ends were trimmed by 0 bases and 0 bases, with 13 bases remaining between them. The CDR3 is made up of 17 amino acids. The CDR3 reads CASSVEVGFSSYNEQFF. CDR3 bases: TGTGCCAGCAGCGTAGAAGTTGGGTTTAGCTCCTACAATGAGCAGTTCTTC.

This rearrangement joins TRBV27 to TRBJ2-7; possibly TRBD1 or TRBD2 for D (5 bases each). Per the germline V gene, CDR1 is MNHEY and CDR2 is SMNVEV (reference sequence). V was shortened by 4 bases and J by 6 bases, with 19 bases between the two germline ends. CDR3 length: 15 amino acids. CDR3 sequence (DNA): TGTGCCAGCAGTTCTGCATTAGGGACGCTGCTCGAGCAGTACTTC. Protein: CASSSALGTLLEQYF.

V and J are TRBV25-1 and TRBJ1-4, with no clear D. V was pared by 2 bases and J by 6 bases, with 7 bases between. The CDR3 runs to 13 residues. Germline V gene sequence: CDR1 MGHDK, CDR2 SYGVNS. As DNA, the CDR3 is TGTGCCAGCAGTGAAGAGTCGGATGAAAAACTGTTTTTT. Translated, it gives CASSEESDEKLFF.

The chain has TRBV4-1 and TRBJ1-2, with a possible D match to TRBD1 (5 bases). The CDR3 extends over 15 amino acids. Germline CDR1 reads MGHRA; CDR2 reads YSYEKL. V lost 4 bases to trimming and J lost 4 bases, with 16 bases between them. This CDR3 reads CASSPIPRDLYGYTF. CDR3 DNA: TGCGCCAGCAGCCCGATACCCCGGGACCTCTATGGCTACACCTTC.

This chain joins TRBV30 and TRBJ2-1; D unclear. Germline V gene lookup returns CDR1 GTSNPN and CDR2 SVGIG (reference sequence). This CDR3 region has 15 residues. The V end was cut by 0 bases, the J end by 5 bases, with 14 bases between. CDR3 DNA: TGTGCCTGGAGTGTATTATTATTGGGCGACAATGAGCAGTTCTTC. It yields the protein CAWSVLLLGDNEQFF.

The rearrangement uses TRBV30 and TRBJ1-2; no clear D. V was shortened by 0 bases and J by 4 bases, with 9 bases between the two germline ends. The germline gives CDR1 GTSNPN, CDR2 SVGIG (reference sequence). This CDR3 is built from 13 residues. CDR3 loop: CAWSVQTFYGYTF. CDR3 sequence (DNA): TGTGCCTGGAGTGTACAAACTTTCTATGGCTACACCTTC.

This chain connects TRBV5-5 to TRBJ2-7; either TRBD1 or TRBD2 may supply D (5 bases each). Deletions cut 3 bases from V and 3 bases from J, with 22 bases between. The CDR3 spans 17 residues. The germline V gene encodes CDR1 SGHKS and CDR2 YYEKEE (reference sequence). The CDR3 spells CASSSLGVGPPDYEQYF. The CDR3 nucleotides read TGTGCCAGCAGCTCATTAGGGGTGGGACCCCCGGACTACGAGCAGTACTTC.

This chain joins TRBV25-1 and TRBJ2-7, with TRBD1 matching 8 bases. CDR1 MGHDK and CDR2 SYGVNS come from the germline V gene. The length of the CDR3 is 16 residues. V was pared by 2 bases and J by 3 bases, with 9 bases of the junction left unmatched. The CDR3 protein is CASSEGTGGEYYEQYF. The CDR3 DNA is TGTGCCAGCAGTGAAGGGACAGGAGGGGAATACTACGAGCAGTACTTC.

The rearrangement uses TRBV19 and TRBJ2-1, with D possibly TRBD1 on 5 matching bases. Trimming cost V 3 bases and J 0 bases, with 12 bases left between them. Germline values: CDR1 LNHDA, CDR2 SQIVND (reference sequence). The CDR3 contains 16 residues. CDR3 in DNA: TGTGCCAGTAGTATCGGCCAGGGAAGCTCCTACAATGAGCAGTTCTTC. Translating it yields CASSIGQGSSYNEQFF.

This clonotype was picked up one time. This rearrangement joins TRBV10-3 to TRBJ2-7; D gene ambiguous. Per germline, CDR1 ENHRY and CDR2 SYGVKD. The V gene lost 7 bases and the J gene lost 2 bases, with 18 bases spanning the gap. This CDR3 contains 15 residues. CDR3 DNA: TGTGCCATCACCCCCGACACCAATCCGGCCTACGAGCAGTACTTC. Translated, it gives CAITPDTNPAYEQYF.

The chain uses TRBV5-6 and TRBJ2-3; D is unclear. Germline V gene data show CDR1 as SGHDT and CDR2 as YYEEEE. Trimming left V 2 bases short and J 2 bases short, with 9 bases between. The CDR3 has 14 residues. Here the CDR3 DNA reads TGTGCCAGCAGCTTCCCCCAGTTCACAGATACGCAGTATTTT. This codes for CASSFPQFTDTQYF.

The chain uses TRBV5-6 and TRBJ2-7, with 10 positions matching TRBD2. The CDR3 covers 15 residues. CDR1 and CDR2 (germline): SGHDT, YYEEEE. With V trimmed by 4 bases and J by 4 bases, 8 bases remained unmatched. The CDR3 loop is CASSPQTSGPYEQYF. The DNA of the CDR3 is TGTGCCAGCAGCCCCCAGACTAGCGGGCCATACGAGCAGTACTTC.

As concerns this clonotype: A junction boundary mismatches the germline segment, possibly from a read error. V and J are TRBV4-1 and TRBJ2-5, with D tentatively TRBD1 (6 bases). This CDR3 has 15 amino acids. Germline loops: CDR1 MGHRA, CDR2 YSYEKL. The CDR3 spells CASSFGGYPQETRYF. The CDR3 DNA sequence: TGCGCCAGCAGCTTTGGGGGCTATCCTCAAGAGACCCGGTACTTC.

The CDR3 DNA follows: TGTGCCATCAGTGAGACGGGGGCGCGGACAGATACGCAGTATTTT. Amino acid sequence: CAISETGARTDTQYF. The gene calls are TRBV10-3 and TRBJ2-3; TRBD1 or TRBD2 may be the D gene (6 bases each). Germline values: CDR1 ENHRY, CDR2 SYGVKD. This CDR3 is 15 amino acids long. With 2 bases removed from V and 3 bases from J, the gap between germline ends came to 12 bases.

V usage is TRBV4-1 and J usage is TRBJ2-7; D is unresolved. V was pared by 1 base and J by 0 bases, with 10 bases between. Germline CDR1 reads MGHRA; CDR2 reads YSYEKL. The CDR3 consists of 15 residues. The CDR3 spells CASSQVHRSSYEQYF. CDR3 bases: TGCGCCAGCAGCCAAGTTCACCGGAGCTCCTACGAGCAGTACTTC.

The J gene is TRBJ2-1, the V gene TRBV29-1; D is ambiguous. CDR1 and CDR2 (germline): SQVTM, ANQGSEA. V lost 4 bases to trimming and J lost 8 bases, with 18 bases between them. This CDR3 has 14 residues. Here the CDR3 DNA reads TGCAGCGTTGGGCGATCCGAGGCAATCTATGAGCAGTTCTTC. It is translated as CSVGRSEAIYEQFF.

This clonotype was detected once. The V and J genes are TRBV5-6 and TRBJ2-7; D might be TRBD2 (6 bases). The germline CDR1 and CDR2 sequences are SGHDT and YYEEEE. This CDR3 has 14 amino acids. V shed 2 bases and J shed 3 bases, with 12 bases lying between them. Here the CDR3 reads CASSFKRADYEQYF. CDR3 in DNA: TGTGCCAGCAGCTTCAAGCGGGCTGACTACGAGCAGTACTTC.

Note on this clonotype: An end of the junction differs from the germline gene, which may be a read error. The genes are TRBV28 and TRBJ1-2; TRBD1 matches 8 bases. The CDR3 contains 13 residues. Per germline, CDR1 MDHEN and CDR2 SYDVKM. CDR3 nucleotides: TGTGCCAGCAGCGATCCCGACACGCCGGGACAGGATTTC. Translating gives CASSDPDTPGQDF.